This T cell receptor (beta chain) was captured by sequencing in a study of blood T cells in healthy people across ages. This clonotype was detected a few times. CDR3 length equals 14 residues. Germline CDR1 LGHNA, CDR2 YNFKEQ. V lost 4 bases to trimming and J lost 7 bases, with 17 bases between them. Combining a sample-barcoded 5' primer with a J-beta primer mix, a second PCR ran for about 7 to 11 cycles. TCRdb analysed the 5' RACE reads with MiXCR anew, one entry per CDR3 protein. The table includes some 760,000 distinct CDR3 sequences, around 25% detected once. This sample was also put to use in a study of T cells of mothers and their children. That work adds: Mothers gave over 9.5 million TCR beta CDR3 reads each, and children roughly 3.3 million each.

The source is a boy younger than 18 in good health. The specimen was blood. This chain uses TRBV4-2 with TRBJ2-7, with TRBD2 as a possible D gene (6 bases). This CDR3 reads CASSRWEEGAEQYF. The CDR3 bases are TGTGCCAGCAGCCGGTGGGAGGAGGGAGCTGAGCAGTACTTC.